Listed below are T cell receptor beta chains from one sample, sequenced in a study of cytomegalovirus exposure and HLA in healthy donors. The protocol was immunoSEQ multiplex PCR, while the TCRdb copy is restricted to in-frame clones and leaves out a portion. The profile shows around 100,000 clones, 79% of them singletons. The sequencing input was PBMCs. These receptor sequences come from a man in his fifties or sixties in good health and CMV-seropositive. CDR3s include the opening cysteine and the closing phenylalanine or tryptophan. Fields, in order: CDR3 DNA, CDR3 protein, J gene, D gene, clone size, V gene. The D gene is left open where the match is weak. Size is stated for part of the rows, as once, few or many counts, or as a class when the clone is expanded.

TGTGCCAGCAGTGAAGAGGACAGGCCCGGGGAGACCCAGTACTTC	CASSEEDRPGETQYF	TRBJ2-5	TRBD1	NA	TRBV28
TGTGCCAGTAGTACCCGGGGGGGTAGGGCTAGCGGGAAGCATGAGCAGTTCTTC	CASSTRGGRASGKHEQFF	TRBJ2-1	TRBD2	NA	TRBV19
TGTGCCTCGGACAGGGGCGCGGGCACAGATACGCAGTATTTT	CASDRGAGTDTQYF	TRBJ2-3	TRBD1	few	TRBV30
TGCAGCGTCCAAACCGGGACTAGCGACACTTACAATGAGCAGTTCTTC	CSVQTGTSDTYNEQFF	TRBJ2-1	TRBD2	NA	TRBV29-1
TGTGCCATCTGGCAGGGTTTCTCCTACAATGAGCAGTTCTTC	CAIWQGFSYNEQFF	TRBJ2-1	NA	NA	TRBV6-1
TGTGCCAGCAGCTCTACAGGTACGGACCCAAGCTCCTACAATGAGCAGTTCTTC	CASSSTGTDPSSYNEQFF	TRBJ2-1	NA	NA	TRBV7-9
TGTGCCTGGGAGTGGTCAGGGGCAATGAACACTGAAGCTTTCTTT	CAWEWSGAMNTEAFF	TRBJ1-1	NA	NA	TRBV30
TGTGCCAGCAGTGAACAGGGGTTGGCCTACAATGAGCAGTTCTTC	CASSEQGLAYNEQFF	TRBJ2-1	NA	NA	TRBV25-1
TGTGCCATATTGGGGGGGGGTGGGATAAGCAATCAGCCCCAGCATTTT	CAILGGGGISNQPQHF	TRBJ1-5	NA	NA	TRBV28
TGTGCCAGCAGTGAATCGCGGATTGGGCAGCCCCAGCATTTT	CASSESRIGQPQHF	TRBJ1-5	NA	NA	TRBV2
TGCAGTGCTCCCCCCGTCGACGAGCAGTACTTC	CSAPPVDEQYF	TRBJ2-7	NA	NA	TRBV20-1
TGTGCCTGGAGTACAGATAGCAATCAGCCCCAGCATTTT	CAWSTDSNQPQHF	TRBJ1-5	NA	NA	TRBV30
TGTGCCAGCTCACCCGGACAGGGGGCTGTGGAGACCCAGTACTTC	CASSPGQGAVETQYF	TRBJ2-5	TRBD1	NA	TRBV18
TGTGCCAGCAGCCCCGGGTTAGGAGGCTACAATGAGCAGTTCTTC	CASSPGLGGYNEQFF	TRBJ2-1	NA	NA	TRBV7-9
TGTGCCAGCCGCACTAGCGGGCTTACCTACGAGCAGTACTTC	CASRTSGLTYEQYF	TRBJ2-7	TRBD2	NA	TRBV6-1
TGTGCCTGGAGTGTTTCCCCCCGGTATAGCACAGATACGCAGTATTTT	CAWSVSPRYSTDTQYF	TRBJ2-3	NA	NA	TRBV30
TGTGCCAGCAGTCACCCGGGACAGGGAAGTGAGCAGTTCTTC	CASSHPGQGSEQFF	TRBJ2-1	TRBD1	NA	TRBV27
TGTGCCAGCAGTGTTTATAGGACTAAAAACTCCTACGAGCAGTACTTC	CASSVYRTKNSYEQYF	TRBJ2-7	NA	NA	TRBV2
TGTGCCAGCACGCGTGGGACAGGGGGCGGAAAACTGTTTTTT	CASTRGTGGGKLFF	TRBJ1-4	TRBD1	NA	TRBV2
TGTGCCAGCAGCCCCCGGTTCTCACCCCGAGGCCACACCATATATTTT	CASSPRFSPRGHTIYF	TRBJ1-3	NA	few	TRBV14
TGTGCCAGCAGCCTCCCCGGACGCCGGGACAGGGGAGGCGGAAACACCATATATTTT	CASSLPGRRDRGGGNTIYF	TRBJ1-3	TRBD1	NA	TRBV7-8
TGTGCCAGCAGTTTACCTAGCGGGAGAAACGAGCAGTACTTC	CASSLPSGRNEQYF	TRBJ2-7	TRBD2	NA	TRBV28
TGTGCCAGCAGCTTGGAAAGGGGTTGGGGCTACGAGCAGTACTTC	CASSLERGWGYEQYF	TRBJ2-7	NA	few	TRBV5-6
TGTGCCAGCAGCACTACCATAGCGGGCTCCTACGAGCAGTACTTC	CASSTTIAGSYEQYF	TRBJ2-7	TRBD2	NA	TRBV6-5
TGTGCCAGCGGAGTTGGTAGCGGGAGAACCGATACGCAGTATTTT	CASGVGSGRTDTQYF	TRBJ2-3	TRBD2	NA	TRBV27
TGCGCCAGCAGCCAATACTTCAAATCGGGACAGACCTACGAGCAGTACTTC	CASSQYFKSGQTYEQYF	TRBJ2-7	TRBD1	NA	TRBV4-1
TGTGCCAGCAGCCGGCAGCGGCCTCTCGGAAACACCATATATTTT	CASSRQRPLGNTIYF	TRBJ1-3	NA	NA	TRBV5-8
TGTGCCAGCAGTTTCCAGCGGGGGTACCAAGAGACCCAGTACTTC	CASSFQRGYQETQYF	TRBJ2-5	TRBD2	NA	TRBV27
TGCGCCAGCAGCCCCGGGACTAGCGGGAGGTTGGAGGAGACCCAGTACTTC	CASSPGTSGRLEETQYF	TRBJ2-5	TRBD2	NA	TRBV5-1
TGTGCCAGCAGCTGGGGACAGACCTCCTACAATGAGCAGTTCTTC	CASSWGQTSYNEQFF	TRBJ2-1	TRBD1	NA	TRBV5-4
TGTGCCTGGAGTGTTGATGGGCAGGGGGTAGGTGGGCAGTTCTTC	CAWSVDGQGVGGQFF	TRBJ2-1	TRBD1	NA	TRBV30
TGTGCCAGCAGCGGTGGGGGGGTGAACACTGAGGCTTTCTTT	CASSGGGVNTEAFF	TRBJ1-1	NA	once	TRBV9
TGTGCCAGCGGACTAGCGGGAGGGGCTGGGGCCAACGTCCTGACTTTC	CASGLAGGAGANVLTF	TRBJ2-6	TRBD2	NA	TRBV7-3
TGTGCCAGCAGCCGGGACAGGGCTTCCTACGAGCAGTACTTC	CASSRDRASYEQYF	TRBJ2-7	TRBD1	few	TRBV6-5
TGTGCCTCAAGTCGGGCAGGGGACACCGGGGAGCTGTTTTTT	CASSRAGDTGELFF	TRBJ2-2	NA	once	TRBV10-3
TGCGCCAGCAGTTCCGTTAAAGGGGCAGATACGCAGTATTTT	CASSSVKGADTQYF	TRBJ2-3	NA	few	TRBV5-1
TGCAGTGCCTACACAGATACGCAGTATTTT	CSAYTDTQYF	TRBJ2-3	NA	once	TRBV20-1
TGCGCCAGCAGCCAAGATCTAGGGACAGGGGTGACCGGGGAGCTGTTTTTT	CASSQDLGTGVTGELFF	TRBJ2-2	TRBD1	once	TRBV4-1
TGCGCCAGCAGCTTGGAAGGAGGGCCTTTTGAGCAGTTCTTC	CASSLEGGPFEQFF	TRBJ2-1	NA	once	TRBV5-1
TGTGCCAGCAGCAGAGACAGGGCCCCACGAAATGAGCAGTTCTTC	CASSRDRAPRNEQFF	TRBJ2-1	TRBD1	NA	TRBV11-3
TGTGCCAGCAGCTTAGAGAGGGGGCAGGGTCCCTATGGCTACACCTTC	CASSLERGQGPYGYTF	TRBJ1-2	TRBD1	NA	TRBV7-9
TGTGCCAGCAGCGCGCGACAGGCCAACACCGGGGAGCTGTTTTTT	CASSARQANTGELFF	TRBJ2-2	NA	NA	TRBV7-8
TGTGCCAGCAGCCCCAGCGGCAGGCAACATGGCTACACCTTC	CASSPSGRQHGYTF	TRBJ1-2	NA	once	TRBV7-9
TGCGCCAGCAGGCAGGGAAACAGGCAAAGCTCCTACGAGCAGTACTTC	CASRQGNRQSSYEQYF	TRBJ2-7	NA	NA	TRBV5-1
TGTGCCAGCAGTAGGCCGGGATCTCACACTGAAGCTTTCTTT	CASSRPGSHTEAFF	TRBJ1-1	NA	few	TRBV6-5
TGTGCCAGTAGTCTCCGGGGTGGGATGAACACTGAAGCTTTCTTT	CASSLRGGMNTEAFF	TRBJ1-1	NA	few	TRBV19
TGTGTCAGCAGTCCTCAAGCCGCGTTCTTC	CVSSPQAAFF	TRBJ2-1	NA	NA	TRBV6-6
TGTGCCAGCAGCTGGGGAGGGGAAGAGACCCAGTACTTC	CASSWGGEETQYF	TRBJ2-5	TRBD2	few	TRBV5-4
TGTGCCAGCAGCTTAGGACTAGCGGCCTCCTACAATGAGCAGTTCTTC	CASSLGLAASYNEQFF	TRBJ2-1	TRBD2	NA	TRBV7-9
TGTGCCAGCAGCCTTTACGGGGGGCCGAACTATGGCTACACCTTC	CASSLYGGPNYGYTF	TRBJ1-2	NA	NA	TRBV27
TGTGCCACCAGCAGAGTGTGGGGTGCGGGCAATGAGCAGTTCTTC	CATSRVWGAGNEQFF	TRBJ2-1	NA	NA	TRBV15
TGCAGCGTCTGGGGCGCTAGCGGGAGAAATGAGCAGTTCTTC	CSVWGASGRNEQFF	TRBJ2-1	TRBD2	NA	TRBV29-1
TGTGCCAGCAGTTACACGGGTGGAAACACCATATATTTT	CASSYTGGNTIYF	TRBJ1-3	NA	NA	TRBV6-6
TGTGCCAGCAGTTACGGGTGGCAGGGCGATGAGCAGTTCTTC	CASSYGWQGDEQFF	TRBJ2-1	NA	once	TRBV6-5
TGTGCCAGCAGTTACGCACAGGGGGCCTTGAACACTGAAGCTTTCTTT	CASSYAQGALNTEAFF	TRBJ1-1	TRBD1	NA	TRBV6-5
TGTGCCAGCAGTTCCCTTCAGGACAGAGATGGCTACACCTTC	CASSSLQDRDGYTF	TRBJ1-2	NA	NA	TRBV27
TGTGCCAGCAGACCCAGTCCAAGCGGGAGCCCCCACGAGCAGTACTTC	CASRPSPSGSPHEQYF	TRBJ2-7	TRBD2	NA	TRBV7-9